The source of this T cell receptor beta chain is a study of cytomegalovirus exposure and HLA in healthy donors. Study context: Per a later analysis, the approximately 620 first-cohort and some 110 validation repertoires shared one platform.

Details on this clone: The antigen remains unidentified.

Study-level findings and limits: Cytomegalovirus-associated TCR beta chains were listed, numbering 164. CMV antigen specificity of a few CMV-associated chains was confirmed in vitro.

V shed 5 bases, J shed 2 bases, and the junction held 5 bases outside the gene matches. Germline loops: CDR1 SEHNR, CDR2 FQNEAQ (reference sequence). This CDR3 is 14 amino acids long. The method was immunoSEQ multiplex PCR; TCRdb's version includes in-frame clones alone and lacks a portion of them. The sample includes 130,000 or so clones, around 90% of them seen just once. The donors were members of the validation cohort, which comprised 120 subjects and was separate from the first cohort of several hundred subjects. The sample was PBMCs. This sequence originates from a woman between 18 and 30 years old in good health and CMV-seronegative. This chain connects TRBV7-9 to TRBJ2-5, with 7 bases matching TRBD2. CDR3 region: CASSPAGGQETQYF. The CDR3 DNA is TGTGCCAGCAGCCCAGCCGGGGGGCAAGAGACCCAGTACTTC. Full variable domain (remainder filled in from reference TRBV7-9 and TRBJ2-5): DTGVSQNPRHKITKRGQNVTFRCDPISEHNRLYWYRQTLGQGPEFLTYFQNEAQLEKSRLLSDRFSAERPKGSFSTLEIQRTEQGDSAMYLCASSPAGGQETQYFGPGTRLLVL.